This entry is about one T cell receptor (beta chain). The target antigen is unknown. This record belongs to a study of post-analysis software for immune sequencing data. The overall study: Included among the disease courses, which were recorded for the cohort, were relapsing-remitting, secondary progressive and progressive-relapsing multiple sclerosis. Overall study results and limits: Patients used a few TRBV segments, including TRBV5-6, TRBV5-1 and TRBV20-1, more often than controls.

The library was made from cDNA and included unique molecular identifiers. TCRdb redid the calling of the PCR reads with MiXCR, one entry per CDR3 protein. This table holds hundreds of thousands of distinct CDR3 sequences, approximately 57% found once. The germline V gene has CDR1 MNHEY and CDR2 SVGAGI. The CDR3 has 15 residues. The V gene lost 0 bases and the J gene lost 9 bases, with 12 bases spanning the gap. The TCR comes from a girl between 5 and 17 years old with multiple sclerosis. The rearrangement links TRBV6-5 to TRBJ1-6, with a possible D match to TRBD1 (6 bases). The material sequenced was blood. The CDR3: CASSYSSRGGSPLHF. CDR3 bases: TGTGCCAGCAGTTACTCGTCGCGAGGGGGTTCACCCCTCCACTTT.